One and the same sample provided the 27 T cell receptor beta chains below, sequenced in a study of OX40 agonist ivuxolimab in advanced cancers. The assay was immunoSEQ multiplex PCR, and TCRdb's table has in-frame clones only and misses some. The table lists 65,000 to 70,000 clones, about 90% of them singletons. The sequencing here drew on CD4+ or CD8+ T cells sorted from blood, taken in a trial of the OX40 agonist ivuxolimab. Receptor source: an adult with an advanced solid tumor such as melanoma, head and neck, liver or kidney cancer.

The V call is TRBV11-2, the J call TRBJ2-2; 10 bases are shared with TRBD2. The CDR3 sequence is 14 residues long. CDR1 SGHAT and CDR2 FQNNGV come from the germline V gene. V shed 5 bases, J shed 8 bases, and the junction held 5 bases outside the gene matches. The CDR3 DNA is TGTGCCAGCAGCCTAGCGGGAGCTTTGGGGGAGCTGTTTTTT. It is translated as CASSLAGALGELFF.

The V call is TRBV7-8, the J call TRBJ2-5; D is ambiguous. Germline CDR1 and CDR2: SGHVS and FQNEAQ. This CDR3 region has 13 residues. V was pared by 1 base and J by 3 bases, with 6 bases between. This CDR3 reads CASSLGEKETQYF. The CDR3 bases are TGTGCCAGCAGCTTAGGGGAAAAAGAGACCCAGTACTTC. The variable domain in full, with the rest retrieved from reference TRBV7-8 and TRBJ2-5, is GAGVSQSPRYKVAKRGQDVALRCDPISGHVSLFWYQQALGQGPEFLTYFQNEAQLDKSGLPSDRFFAERPEGSVSTLKIQRTQQEDSAVYLCASSLGEKETQYFGPGTRLLVL.

The CDR3 DNA sequence: TGTGCCAGCGGGAGTCGGACAGATACGCAGTATTTT. Protein product: CASGSRTDTQYF. The rearrangement joins TRBV7-2 to TRBJ2-3, with a possible D match to TRBD2 (5 bases). Trimming removed 8 bases from V and 3 bases from J, with 9 bases in between. The CDR3 sequence is 12 residues long. Germline CDR1 and CDR2: SGHTA and FQGNSA.

Written as DNA, the CDR3 is TGCGCCAGCAGCCAAGATCTCCCCTACGAGCAGTACTTC. Its translation is CASSQDLPYEQYF. V is TRBV4-3 and J is TRBJ2-7, with unresolved D. With 0 bases removed from V and 2 bases from J, the gap between germline ends came to 5 bases. Germline V lookup: CDR1 LGHNA, CDR2 YSLEER. The CDR3 is made up of 13 amino acids.

This chain connects TRBV5-1 to TRBJ2-1; D possibly matches TRBD1 or TRBD2 (5 bases each). Germline CDR1 and CDR2: SGHRS and YFSETQ. Trimming took 3 bases from V and 5 from J, leaving 9 bases between them. The CDR3 runs to 13 residues. The CDR3 sequence: CASSYPGHNEQFF. The CDR3 coding sequence is TGCGCCAGCAGCTACCCGGGACACAATGAGCAGTTCTTC.

The chain couples TRBV7-8 to TRBJ2-5, with unresolved D. Germline CDR1 and CDR2: SGHVS and FQNEAQ. Trimming pared 2 bases from V and 5 bases from J, leaving 3 bases between. This CDR3 has 11 amino acids. CDR3 residues: CASSLSETQYF. The DNA for the CDR3 is TGTGCCAGCAGCTTAAGCGAGACCCAGTACTTC.

The chain joins TRBV25-1 to TRBJ1-1, with D uncertain. CDR1 and CDR2 from the germline V gene are MGHDK and SYGVNS. Trimming removed 4 bases at V and 2 bases at J, with 11 bases between. This CDR3 has 14 amino acids. CDR3 nucleotide sequence: TGTGCCAGCAGTGTGGGCGGCAGAAACACTGAAGCTTTCTTT. Translating it yields CASSVGGRNTEAFF. Complete variable domain (other parts from reference TRBV25-1 and TRBJ1-1): EADIYQTPRYLVIGTGKKITLECSQTMGHDKMYWYQQDPGMELHLIHYSYGVNSTEKGDLSSESTVSRIRTEHFPLTLESARPSHTSQYLCASSVGGRNTEAFFGQGTRLTVV.

This clone was recorded only once. V usage is TRBV5-1 and J usage is TRBJ2-2; TRBD1 matches at 9 bases. The V and J ends lost 2 bases and 4 bases, in that order; junction bases with no gene match: 3. The germline V gene encodes CDR1 SGHRS and CDR2 YFSETQ. The CDR3 consists of 15 residues. CDR3 nucleotide sequence: TGCGCCAGCAGCTTCGACAGGGGGTTCACCGGGGAGCTGTTTTTT. This encodes CASSFDRGFTGELFF.

The chain is built from TRBV7-3 and TRBJ2-7; D tentatively reads TRBD1 or TRBD2 (5 bases each). Germline V CDR1 and CDR2: SGHTA, FQGTGA. With 5 bases removed from V and 0 bases from J, the gap between germline ends came to 11 bases. The CDR3 is 14 residues long. The CDR3 loop is CASSPDGASYEQYF. CDR3 in DNA: TGTGCCAGCAGCCCCGACGGGGCCTCCTACGAGCAGTACTTC.

This clone showed up just a few times. The CDR3 bases are TGTGCCAGCAGCGTGCTAGCGGGTTACGAGCAGTACTTC. Translated, it gives CASSVLAGYEQYF. J is TRBJ2-7 and V is TRBV7-3; 8 nucleotides align to TRBD2. The CDR3 runs to 13 residues. Germline CDR1 is SGHTA and CDR2 is FQGTGA. The V and J ends lost 5 bases and 4 bases, in that order; junction bases with no gene match: 4.

The chain employs TRBV9 and TRBJ2-3; D gene uncertain. CDR1 is SGDLS, CDR2 YYNGEE, per germline. The ends were cut back, 2 bases at V and 2 bases at J, with 6 bases in the middle. The CDR3 is 13 amino acids. The CDR3 nucleotides are TGTGCCAGCAGCGTCGGCCCCACAGATACGCAGTATTTT. Protein sequence: CASSVGPTDTQYF.

The chain recombines TRBV7-3 with TRBJ2-3; TRBD1 might be the D (5 bases). The CDR3 extends over 13 amino acids. V was clipped by 4 bases and J by 2 bases, with 7 bases between them. Germline lookup yields CDR1 SGHTA and CDR2 FQGTGA. Here the CDR3 reads CASSSRVTDTQYF. The CDR3 DNA is TGTGCCAGCAGCTCCAGGGTCACAGATACGCAGTATTTT.

The rearrangement links TRBV7-9 to TRBJ1-2; TRBD1 aligns across 8 bases. V was pared by 2 bases and J by 12 bases, with 5 bases of the junction left unmatched. Germline V gene data show CDR1 as SEHNR and CDR2 as FQNEAQ (reference sequence). This CDR3 has 12 residues. CDR3: CASSLTTGGNTF. The CDR3 bases are TGTGCCAGCAGCTTAACTACAGGGGGGAACACCTTC.

The genes are TRBV7-3 and TRBJ2-2; weak D call: TRBD1 (6 bases). This CDR3 is built from 13 residues. Germline V gives CDR1 SGHTA, CDR2 FQGTGA. Trimming pared 7 bases from V and 2 bases from J, leaving 8 bases between. The CDR3 here is CASKDRNTGELFF. Written as DNA, the CDR3 is TGTGCCAGCAAGGACAGAAACACCGGGGAGCTGTTTTTT. The entire variable domain, with the rest obtained from reference TRBV7-3 and TRBJ2-2, is as follows: GAGVSQTPSNKVTEKGKYVELRCDPISGHTALYWYRQSLGQGPEFLIYFQGTGAADDSGLPNDRFFAVRPEGSVSTLKIQRTERGDSAVYLCASKDRNTGELFFGEGSRLTVL.

The chain joins TRBV6-5 to TRBJ2-7; 9 bases are shared with TRBD2. The CDR3 contains 14 residues. Trimming removed 8 bases from V and 4 bases from J; junction bases left unmatched: 9. The germline V gene encodes CDR1 MNHEY and CDR2 SVGAGI. CDR3 DNA sequence: TGTGCCAGCCGATTGACTAGCGGAAATTACGAGCAGTACTTC. Its protein product is CASRLTSGNYEQYF.

The rearrangement uses TRBV18 and TRBJ2-7; D could derive from TRBD1 or TRBD2 (5 bases each). Germline V lookup: CDR1 KGHSH, CDR2 LQKENI. The CDR3 contains 14 residues. Trimming took 3 bases from V and 1 from J, leaving 10 bases between them. The CDR3, as DNA: TGTGCCAGCTCACCTCCGGGACGGTCCTACGAGCAGTACTTC. Its translation is CASSPPGRSYEQYF.

The J gene is TRBJ2-5, the V gene TRBV13; D call uncertain. Germline V gene sequence: CDR1 PRHDT, CDR2 FYEKMQ (reference sequence). The CDR3 covers 15 residues. Trimming removed 5 bases at V and 2 bases at J, with 15 bases between. The CDR3 DNA reads as TGTGCCAGCAGCCAAACTGAAGTCAGACAAGAGACCCAGTACTTC. It yields the protein CASSQTEVRQETQYF.

This clone has only one observation. CDR3: CASSQREREGKKSYEQYF. CDR3 in DNA: TGCGCCAGCAGCCAGCGGGAGCGGGAGGGGAAAAAGTCCTACGAGCAGTACTTC. This rearrangement joins TRBV4-1 to TRBJ2-7, with 10 bases matching TRBD2. The germline V gene encodes CDR1 MGHRA and CDR2 YSYEKL. The CDR3 is 18 residues long. The J segment lost 1 base and the V segment lost 3 bases, leaving 12 bases of the junction unmatched.

The chain uses TRBV5-5 and TRBJ2-1, with TRBD1 identical over 8 bases. Unmatched junction bases numbered 4, after V lost 2 bases and J lost 3 bases. The CDR3 totals 15 residues. The germline V gene has CDR1 SGHKS and CDR2 YYEKEE (reference sequence). The CDR3 is CASSLGQGFYNEQFF. CDR3 nucleotide sequence: TGTGCCAGCAGCTTAGGACAGGGATTCTACAATGAGCAGTTCTTC.

With respect to this clone: Germline and junction disagree at one end, which may indicate a read error. The chain employs TRBV7-7 and TRBJ2-1; TRBD2 might be the D (5 bases). Germline V gene lookup returns CDR1 SSHAT and CDR2 FNYEAQ (reference sequence). This CDR3 comprises 13 residues. CDR3 in DNA: TGTGCTAGCAGCTTAGCCGGGAACAATGAGCAGTTCTTC. It specifies CASSLAGNNEQFF.

This chain connects TRBV6-5 to TRBJ2-1, with no clear D. V lost 2 bases and J lost 0, with 11 bases in between. The CDR3 loop spans 16 amino acids. Germline V gene lookup returns CDR1 MNHEY and CDR2 SVGAGI. The CDR3 bases are TGTGCCAGCAGTTACACCATGGCGGCCTCCTACAATGAGCAGTTCTTC. It is translated as CASSYTMAASYNEQFF.

This clone was picked up a small number of times. The rearrangement joins TRBV5-6 to TRBJ1-1, with unresolved D. The CDR3 has 13 amino acids. From germline, CDR1 is SGHDT and CDR2 YYEEEE. The V gene lost 0 bases and the J gene lost 5 bases, with 8 bases spanning the gap. The CDR3 sequence: CASSLGGRTEAFF. The CDR3 DNA reads TGTGCCAGCAGCTTGGGAGGGCGTACTGAAGCTTTCTTT.

The V call is TRBV11-2, the J call TRBJ1-1, with 7 bases matching TRBD1. J gave up 1 base and V 5 bases, and 7 bases lay outside the gene matches. The CDR3 covers 15 residues. Germline V lookup: CDR1 SGHAT, CDR2 FQNNGV. CDR3 in DNA: TGTGCCAGCAGCGATGTTAGGGGGCAGAACACTGAAGCTTTCTTT. This translates into CASSDVRGQNTEAFF.

The chain combines TRBV11-3 with TRBJ2-7, with a weak D call TRBD1 (7 bases). V shed 6 bases and J shed 3 bases, with 18 bases lying between them. The germline CDR1 and CDR2 sequences are SGHNT and YENEEA. The CDR3 contains 15 residues. The CDR3 DNA sequence: TGTGCCAGCAGGCGGCGCGGGACAGATTACTACGAGCAGTACTTC. Its translation: CASRRRGTDYYEQYF.

The rearrangement links TRBV18 to TRBJ2-3; 8 nucleotides line up with TRBD1. The CDR3 has 15 residues. The germline CDR1 and CDR2 sequences are KGHSH and LQKENI. The ends lost 2 bases at V and 4 bases at J; junction bases unmatched: 5. CDR3 nucleotide sequence: TGTGCCAGCTCACCAAAGGACAGGGATGCAGATACGCAGTATTTT. Translating gives CASSPKDRDADTQYF. Together with reference TRBV18 and TRBJ2-3, the CDR3 gives the full variable domain: NAGVMQNPRHLVRRRGQEARLRCSPMKGHSHVYWYRQLPEEGLKFMVYLQKENIIDESGMPKERFSAEFPKEGPSILRIQQVVRGDSAAYFCASSPKDRDADTQYFGPGTRLTVL.

This sequence joins TRBV30 and TRBJ1-1; maybe TRBD1 (5 bases). Deletions cut 2 bases from V and 2 bases from J, with 15 bases between. Germline V lookup: CDR1 GTSNPN, CDR2 SVGIG (reference sequence). The CDR3 is 15 residues long. CDR3: CAWSTGTAKNTEAFF. CDR3 DNA sequence: TGTGCCTGGAGTACCGGGACGGCTAAAAACACTGAAGCTTTCTTT.

The chain combines TRBV28 with TRBJ1-2, with 8 bases matching TRBD1. Germline V lookup: CDR1 MDHEN, CDR2 SYDVKM. The CDR3 spans 15 residues. J lost 6 bases, V lost 5 bases, and 11 bases had no gene match. The DNA of the CDR3 is TGTGCCAGCAGTCAAACAGGGGGATGGGGAGATGGCTACACCTTC. This gives the protein CASSQTGGWGDGYTF.